The rows below give T cell receptor beta chains drawn from one sample of a study of shared clonotypes between healthy human individuals. Here immunoSEQ multiplex PCR was the method, and the copy in TCRdb shows in-frame clones only, minus some. The repertoire holds some 700,000 clones, with around 91% as singletons. The sample comprised memory CD8+ T cells from PBMCs. The source of these receptors is a man aged 18 to 29 in good health. Some clones in this sample may be carry-over from other donors' samples. The CDR3 runs from the conserved cysteine through the conserved F or W. Fields, in order: clone size, V gene, D gene, J gene, CDR3 DNA, CDR3 protein. D genes are given only for firm matches. Size tells how often a clone was seen (once, few, many) or the class of an expanded clone, and some rows leave it out.

abundance: -
v_gene: TRBV15
d_gene: -
j_gene: TRBJ2-5
CDR3nt: TGTGCCACCAGCTATAGGGAGACCCAGTACTTC
CDR3aa: CATSYRETQYF

abundance: -
v_gene: TRBV7-3
d_gene: -
j_gene: TRBJ2-7
CDR3nt: TGTGCCAGCAGCCTAGGGCAGGGGCGCTGGGACGAGCAGTACTTC
CDR3aa: CASSLGQGRWDEQYF

abundance: -
v_gene: TRBV13
d_gene: -
j_gene: TRBJ2-7
CDR3nt: TGTGCCAGCAGCTTAACGGGAGTGGTCGAGCAGTACTTC
CDR3aa: CASSLTGVVEQYF

abundance: -
v_gene: TRBV29-1
d_gene: TRBD2
j_gene: TRBJ2-1
CDR3nt: TGCAGCGTCGTTCGGGGGGGAGGTGAGCAGTTCTTC
CDR3aa: CSVVRGGGEQFF

abundance: -
v_gene: TRBV9
d_gene: TRBD2
j_gene: TRBJ2-1
CDR3nt: TGTGCCAGCAGCAAGAGTGGACTAGCGGACTACAATGAGCAGTTCTTC
CDR3aa: CASSKSGLADYNEQFF

abundance: -
v_gene: TRBV10-1
d_gene: TRBD2
j_gene: TRBJ2-7
CDR3nt: TGCGCCAGCAGTAATAGCGGGAGTGCGGAGGAGCAGTACTTC
CDR3aa: CASSNSGSAEEQYF

abundance: -
v_gene: TRBV28
d_gene: TRBD2
j_gene: TRBJ2-2
CDR3nt: TGTGCCAGCAGTTTAAGAGTCCAGCGGGGGACCGGGGAGCTGTTTTTT
CDR3aa: CASSLRVQRGTGELFF

abundance: -
v_gene: TRBV28
d_gene: -
j_gene: TRBJ2-1
CDR3nt: TGTGCCAGCGCTCGCAGGAGCTCCTACAATGAGCAGTTCTTC
CDR3aa: CASARRSSYNEQFF

abundance: few
v_gene: TRBV27
d_gene: TRBD1
j_gene: TRBJ1-1
CDR3nt: TGTGCCAGCAGTTTATTGGGGACAGGGAAAACTGAAGCTTTCTTT
CDR3aa: CASSLLGTGKTEAFF

abundance: -
v_gene: TRBV7-6
d_gene: -
j_gene: TRBJ2-7
CDR3nt: TGTGCCAGCAGCTTAGTAGTCGGGGATACCTACGAGCAGTACTTC
CDR3aa: CASSLVVGDTYEQYF

abundance: -
v_gene: TRBV28
d_gene: -
j_gene: TRBJ2-7
CDR3nt: TGTGCCAGCAGTTTATACACAGGGAGCTACGAGCAGTACTTC
CDR3aa: CASSLYTGSYEQYF

abundance: -
v_gene: TRBV4-2
d_gene: -
j_gene: TRBJ2-3
CDR3nt: TGTGCCAGCAGCCGCCCAGCGGATACGCAGTATTTT
CDR3aa: CASSRPADTQYF

abundance: few
v_gene: TRBV7-9
d_gene: -
j_gene: TRBJ2-7
CDR3nt: TGTGCCAGCAGCTTAGGGGACGAGCAGTACTTC
CDR3aa: CASSLGDEQYF

abundance: -
v_gene: TRBV29-1
d_gene: -
j_gene: TRBJ1-5
CDR3nt: TGCTGCCGGGACACCTGGTCCGGCAATCAGCCCCAGCATTTT
CDR3aa: CCRDTWSGNQPQHF

abundance: -
v_gene: TRBV5-1
d_gene: -
j_gene: TRBJ2-7
CDR3nt: TGCGCCAGCACCCCGGGCGGCGAATCCTACGAGCAGTACTTC
CDR3aa: CASTPGGESYEQYF

abundance: once
v_gene: TRBV2
d_gene: -
j_gene: TRBJ2-5
CDR3nt: TGTGCCAGGAGAGTGCCGACGTACCAAGAGACCCAGTACTTC
CDR3aa: CARRVPTYQETQYF

abundance: -
v_gene: TRBV27
d_gene: TRBD1
j_gene: TRBJ2-7
CDR3nt: TGTGCCAGCACCTCATTCGGGACAGGTGCCTACGAGCAGTACTTC
CDR3aa: CASTSFGTGAYEQYF

abundance: -
v_gene: TRBV5-1
d_gene: -
j_gene: TRBJ2-7
CDR3nt: TGCGCCAGCAGGAGGGCTCACGAGCAGTACTTC
CDR3aa: CASRRAHEQYF

abundance: -
v_gene: TRBV5-1
d_gene: -
j_gene: TRBJ1-2
CDR3nt: TGCGCCAGCAGCTTGGATAGTGAGTCGGCTAACTATGGCTACACCTTC
CDR3aa: CASSLDSESANYGYTF

abundance: once
v_gene: TRBV7-9
d_gene: TRBD2
j_gene: TRBJ2-7
CDR3nt: TGTGCCAGCAGCCACCTTAGCGGGAGGGCCAACGAGCAGTACTTC
CDR3aa: CASSHLSGRANEQYF

abundance: -
v_gene: TRBV27
d_gene: -
j_gene: TRBJ2-7
CDR3nt: TGTGCCAGCAGTTTACGTGCCTTCTCACCCTACGAGCAGTACTTC
CDR3aa: CASSLRAFSPYEQYF

abundance: -
v_gene: TRBV6-1
d_gene: -
j_gene: TRBJ1-5
CDR3nt: TGTGCCAGCAGTGAAAGGTTGAGGGATGGTGGGCCCCAGCATTTT
CDR3aa: CASSERLRDGGPQHF

abundance: -
v_gene: TRBV14
d_gene: -
j_gene: TRBJ2-3
CDR3nt: TGTGCCAGCAGCCTCATCCCCTACGGGGGCACAGATACGCAGTATTTT
CDR3aa: CASSLIPYGGTDTQYF

abundance: -
v_gene: TRBV11-2
d_gene: -
j_gene: TRBJ2-1
CDR3nt: TGTGCCAGCAGCTTGGGCAAGTGGCAATCGATCTCCTACAATGAGCAGTTCTTC
CDR3aa: CASSLGKWQSISYNEQFF

abundance: -
v_gene: TRBV4-1
d_gene: TRBD1
j_gene: TRBJ2-7
CDR3nt: TGCGCCAGCAGCCATCCCCCGGACAGGGAAAATTACGAGCAGTACTTC
CDR3aa: CASSHPPDRENYEQYF

abundance: -
v_gene: TRBV28
d_gene: TRBD1
j_gene: TRBJ2-1
CDR3nt: TGTGCCAGCAGTTTCCGGTGGGGACAGGGGTACAATGAGCAGTTCTTC
CDR3aa: CASSFRWGQGYNEQFF

abundance: -
v_gene: TRBV7-9
d_gene: -
j_gene: TRBJ2-1
CDR3nt: TGTGCCAGCAGCCTTAGCGGCCGGTCCTACAATGAGCAGTTCTTC
CDR3aa: CASSLSGRSYNEQFF

abundance: -
v_gene: TRBV15
d_gene: -
j_gene: TRBJ2-7
CDR3nt: TGTGCCACCAGCAGAGATCGCAGGGGTTCTCCCTACGAGCAGTACTTC
CDR3aa: CATSRDRRGSPYEQYF

abundance: -
v_gene: TRBV29-1
d_gene: -
j_gene: TRBJ2-3
CDR3nt: TGCAGCGTTGACGCGGCTAGTGCTATAGATACGCAGTATTTT
CDR3aa: CSVDAASAIDTQYF

abundance: -
v_gene: TRBV6-5
d_gene: -
j_gene: TRBJ2-1
CDR3nt: TGTGCCAGCAGCCGGGACACCAGCTCCTACAATGAGCAGTTCTTC
CDR3aa: CASSRDTSSYNEQFF

abundance: -
v_gene: TRBV28
d_gene: -
j_gene: TRBJ2-7
CDR3nt: TGTGCCAGCAGTTTATGGACCGATGGGGCCTACGAGCAGTACTTC
CDR3aa: CASSLWTDGAYEQYF

abundance: -
v_gene: TRBV7-2
d_gene: -
j_gene: TRBJ1-2
CDR3nt: TGTGCCAGCAGCTTAAGTTCGGGGGAGGGAGAAGATGGCTACACCTTC
CDR3aa: CASSLSSGEGEDGYTF

abundance: -
v_gene: TRBV19
d_gene: -
j_gene: TRBJ2-1
CDR3nt: TGTGCCAGTAGTATATCGGTTTATTGGATCAGCGAGCAGTTCTTC
CDR3aa: CASSISVYWISEQFF

abundance: -
v_gene: TRBV6-1
d_gene: -
j_gene: TRBJ2-6
CDR3nt: TGTGCCAGCAGTGAAGCATTCTCTGGGGCCAACGTCCTGACTTTC
CDR3aa: CASSEAFSGANVLTF

abundance: -
v_gene: TRBV29-1
d_gene: -
j_gene: TRBJ2-5
CDR3nt: TGCAGCGTTTCGGGACGCTTACCTTTGGGTGCCCAGTACTTC
CDR3aa: CSVSGRLPLGAQYF

abundance: -
v_gene: TRBV4-1
d_gene: -
j_gene: TRBJ2-3
CDR3nt: TGCGCCAGCAGCCTTCAGGGTCCTCCCTACACAGATACGCAGTATTTT
CDR3aa: CASSLQGPPYTDTQYF

abundance: -
v_gene: TRBV9
d_gene: TRBD2
j_gene: TRBJ2-7
CDR3nt: TGTGCCAGCAGCGTAGGGACTAGCGGGAGGGTCGACTACGAGCAGTACTTC
CDR3aa: CASSVGTSGRVDYEQYF

abundance: -
v_gene: TRBV28
d_gene: TRBD1
j_gene: TRBJ2-7
CDR3nt: TGTGCCAGCACTGCCCTCGGGACAGTGACCTCCTACGAGCAGTACTTC
CDR3aa: CASTALGTVTSYEQYF

abundance: -
v_gene: TRBV7-9
d_gene: TRBD1
j_gene: TRBJ2-4
CDR3nt: TGTGCCAGCAGCTCCCGGGACAGCTTAGCCAAAAACATTCAGTACTTC
CDR3aa: CASSSRDSLAKNIQYF

abundance: -
v_gene: TRBV5-6
d_gene: TRBD1
j_gene: TRBJ2-7
CDR3nt: TGTGCCAGCAGCCGGGACAGCTACGAGCAGTACTTC
CDR3aa: CASSRDSYEQYF

abundance: -
v_gene: TRBV4-1
d_gene: -
j_gene: TRBJ2-7
CDR3nt: TGCGCCAGCAGCCAAGGAGGGGCTTTGAACGAGCAGTACTTC
CDR3aa: CASSQGGALNEQYF

abundance: -
v_gene: TRBV10-3
d_gene: -
j_gene: TRBJ1-1
CDR3nt: TGTGCCATCAGTGACGCAGCGGCCATGAACACTGAAGCTTTCTTT
CDR3aa: CAISDAAAMNTEAFF

abundance: -
v_gene: TRBV9
d_gene: -
j_gene: TRBJ1-2
CDR3nt: TGTGCCAGCAGCGTAGCTACGGGACCCAGGGGCTACACCTTC
CDR3aa: CASSVATGPRGYTF

abundance: -
v_gene: TRBV9
d_gene: TRBD1
j_gene: TRBJ2-7
CDR3nt: TGTGCCAGCAGCTCCCGGACAGGGGGCAGGTACGAGCAGTACTTC
CDR3aa: CASSSRTGGRYEQYF